The clone carrying this T cell receptor (beta chain) was counted many times. Its antigen is currently unknown. This sample is drawn from a study of CD8 T cells in ankylosing spondylitis. Study-level points and caveats: Typical of ankylosing spondylitis blood, it appeared, was a TCR beta motif of under 10 highly homologous variants.

V gave up 0 bases and J gave up 4 bases, with 12 bases separating them. Germline V gene data show CDR1 as MNHEY and CDR2 as SVGEGT. The CDR3 is 15 residues long. TCRdb reprocessed the 5' RACE reads via MiXCR and lists one record per CDR3 protein. The top ten clones hold 11% of a sample with 200,000 or so distinct CDR3 sequences, 10% to 15% of them seen once. Sequencing was performed on blood, either unsorted or a sorted T cell fraction (not recorded which). J is TRBJ2-5 and V is TRBV6-2 or TRBV6-3; tentatively, D is TRBD1 or TRBD2 (5 bases each). This receptor was identified in a female donor with ankylosing spondylitis or in good health (not recorded which). The CDR3 reads CASSYSHTGAETQYF. The CDR3 nucleotides read TGTGCCAGCAGTTACTCCCATACCGGGGCAGAGACCCAGTACTTC.